The present TCR beta chain was sequenced within a study of response to subunit inactivated influenza vaccine. Study-wide points: Authors suggested few new T cells are recruited by each seasonal influenza vaccination.

Between the trimmed V and J ends, which lost 1 base and 4 bases, there was a span of 14 bases. The germline CDR1 and CDR2 sequences are SGHNT and YYREEE (reference sequence). The CDR3 extends over 15 amino acids. A remark on this clonotype: The antigen is not known.

TCRdb analysed the RT-PCR reads with MiXCR anew, one entry per CDR3 protein. The sample has around 790,000 distinct CDR3 sequences; less than 25% are singletons. The chain employs TRBV5-4 and TRBJ2-5; weak D call: TRBD2 (7 bases). Sequencing was performed on PBMCs from blood, taken roughly 5 days after vaccination. The source is a man in his forties or fifties who received an inactivated influenza vaccine. CDR3 residues: CASSLSLGGAETQYF. CDR3 coding DNA: TGTGCCAGCAGCTTGAGTCTGGGGGGGGCAGAGACCCAGTACTTC.